This T cell receptor beta chain was identified in a study of CD8+CD57+ T cells in acquired aplastic anemia. Germline-derived CDR1 and CDR2 are LNHDA and SQIVND (reference sequence). CDR3 length: 13 amino acids. The germline V and J ends were trimmed by 7 bases and 4 bases, with 13 bases remaining between them. Genomic DNA templated the TCR beta VDJ and CDR3 profiling. Using its own MiXCR run on the reads, TCRdb lists one record per CDR3 protein. The repertoire has hundreds of thousands of distinct CDR3 sequences, under 40% of them found once; the top ten carry less than 0.85%. General observations from the study: Comparison of patients with controls identified roughly 27 shared CD8+ CDR3 sequences.

In its sample, this clonotype was seen many times. Its target is unknown. It was patients with CD8+CD57+ cell expansion by flow cytometry who were chosen for sequencing. Input material: sorted CD4+, CD8+, or CD8+CD57+ T cells (not recorded which) from PBMCs. This TCR was recovered from a human donor with aplastic anemia. V usage is TRBV19 and J usage is TRBJ1-1; D is perhaps TRBD1 (6 bases). The CDR3, as DNA: TGTGCCAGTAAGGGGGGCCGAGGCACTGAAGCTTTCTTT. This translates into CASKGGRGTEAFF.